A selection of T cell receptor beta chains follows, all from one sample in a study of blood T cell repertoires in COVID-19. The table came from immunoSEQ multiplex PCR; TCRdb's copy has only in-frame clones and leaves some out. In the table there are approximately 79,000 clones, around 83% of which are singletons. Sequenced input: peripheral blood. The receptors here all came from a woman between 45 and 60 years old with acute or convalescent COVID-19. Both conserved end residues are part of each CDR3. A D gene is named only where the DNA matches it firmly. Not all rows give a size; the values are once, few, many and, for expanded clones, a class.

v_call	clone_size	d_call	j_call	cdr3_aa	cdr3_nt
TRBV3-1/TRBV3-2	.	.	TRBJ2-7	CASSQDAVTYEQYF	TGTGCCAGCAGCCAAGATGCAGTCACCTACGAGCAGTACTTC
TRBV7-8	.	.	TRBJ2-1	CASRRDLTSYNEQFF	TGTGCCAGCAGAAGGGACTTAACCTCCTACAATGAGCAGTTCTTC
TRBV12-3/TRBV12-4	.	.	TRBJ2-7	CASSPGVYEQYF	TGTGCCAGCAGTCCCGGGGTCTACGAGCAGTACTTC
TRBV14	few	.	TRBJ1-6	CASSQDRPPLHF	TGTGCCAGCAGCCAAGATCGTCCACCCCTCCACTTT
TRBV9	.	.	TRBJ1-4	CASSPPEGAEEKLFF	TGTGCCAGCAGCCCCCCAGAGGGAGCCGAGGAAAAACTGTTTTTT
TRBV5-1	.	TRBD1	TRBJ1-3	CASSLESARGYNTIYF	TGCGCCAGCAGCTTGGAATCCGCCAGGGGGTATAACACCATATATTTT
TRBV3-1/TRBV3-2	.	TRBD1	TRBJ1-5	CASQDRAGNQPQHF	TGTGCCAGCCAAGACAGGGCTGGAAATCAGCCCCAGCATTTT
TRBV10-3	.	TRBD1	TRBJ1-1	CAISESRTGPTEAFF	TGTGCCATCAGTGAGTCGAGGACAGGGCCCACTGAAGCTTTCTTT
TRBV11-2	.	TRBD2	TRBJ2-7	CASSLEREGHYEQYF	TGTGCCAGCAGCTTAGAGAGGGAGGGGCACTACGAGCAGTACTTC
TRBV5-6	.	TRBD1	TRBJ2-7	CASSLRGTGVYEQYF	TGTGCCAGCAGCTTGAGGGGGACAGGGGTCTACGAGCAGTACTTC
TRBV6-2/TRBV6-3	.	.	TRBJ2-1	CASSYSSLSGEQFF	TGTGCCAGCAGTTACTCGAGTCTGTCAGGGGAGCAGTTCTTC
TRBV4-3	.	.	TRBJ2-2	CASSPYSGIGELFF	TGCGCCAGCAGCCCCTATTCCGGGATCGGGGAGCTGTTTTTT
TRBV7-9	once	TRBD1	TRBJ1-1	CASSFTGDRATEAFF	TGTGCCAGCAGCTTTACCGGGGACAGGGCCACTGAAGCTTTCTTT
TRBV27	medium-sized	.	TRBJ1-5	CASSGLVGNQPQHF	TGTGCCAGCAGTGGACTGGTGGGGAATCAGCCCCAGCATTTT